This entry describes one TCR beta chain. The clone's antigen remains unknown. The input lacks base qualities; no much larger clone sits a single base away. The CDR3 runs 14 amino acids, cysteine and phenylalanine included. Just the 42-base CDR3 DNA is kept, in frame starting at base 1. Trimming takes 0 bases from V and 0 bases from J, and the germline ends sit 6 bases apart. The germline V gene (reference sequence) specifies LGHDT as CDR1 and YNNKEL as CDR2. The data are from a study of CD8 T cells in ankylosing spondylitis (dated by TCRdb to the late 2010s). About the full investigation: T cell receptor beta repertoires were profiled in healthy donors and ankylosing spondylitis patients so that disease-linked TCR variants could be found. In total, the full study cohort was made up of some 100 healthy donors and 25 to 30 ankylosing spondylitis patients. Samples of peripheral blood were taken, and for ankylosing spondylitis patients, synovial fluid was collected as well.

Sequencing was carried out with an Illumina HiSeq 2500. Quantitative 5'-RACE with molecular barcodes was the method used to prepare the TCR beta libraries. The study's processing was this. A new computational method, built on a probabilistic model of VDJ rearrangement, was used to identify disease-linked TCR variants. The public reads were run again by TCRdb, first through fastp at Q25 and then through MiXCR, and only productive beta chains were kept. For every CDR3 protein sequence, its rows merge into one entry that carries the most common genes and DNA. These V and J calls originate from TCRdb's pipeline instead of the authors' own analysis. The table for this sample lists 250,000 or so distinct CDR3 sequences; roughly a tenth of them were counted only once. The top ten clonotypes cover about 2.8% of the sample. General findings and caveats noted by the study authors: Some motif variants were previously reported in synovial fluid and blood of reactive arthritis patients, suggesting common disease-initiation mechanisms. A TCR beta motif made up of several highly homologous amino acid variants appeared to be characteristic of blood from ankylosing spondylitis patients. The disease-linked clones had a CD8+ phenotype and were found at relatively low frequencies in peripheral blood. The disease-linked clones were reported as significantly enriched in matched synovial fluid samples from ankylosing spondylitis patients.

The receptor was isolated from a male donor with ankylosing spondylitis or in good health (not recorded which). Sample: blood, either unsorted or a sorted T cell fraction (not recorded which). The chain is encoded by TRBV3-1 joined to TRBJ2-7; a weak D assignment points to TRBD1 (6 bases agree). The DNA reads TGTGCCAGCAGCCAAGAGGACAGCTCCTACGAGCAGTACTTC. Its protein product is CASSQEDSSYEQYF.